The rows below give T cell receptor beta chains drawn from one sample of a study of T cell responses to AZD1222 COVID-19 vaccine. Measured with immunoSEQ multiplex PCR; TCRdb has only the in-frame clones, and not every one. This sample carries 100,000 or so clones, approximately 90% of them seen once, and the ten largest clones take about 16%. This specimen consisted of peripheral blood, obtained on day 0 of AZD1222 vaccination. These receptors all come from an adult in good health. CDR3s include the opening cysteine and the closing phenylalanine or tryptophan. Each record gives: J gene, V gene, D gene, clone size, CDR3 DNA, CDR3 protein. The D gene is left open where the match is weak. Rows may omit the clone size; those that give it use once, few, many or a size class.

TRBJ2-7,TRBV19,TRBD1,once,TGTGCCAGTAGTATCCGGGACAGCCTGAACTACGAGCAGTACTTC,CASSIRDSLNYEQYF
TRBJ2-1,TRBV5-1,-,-,TGCGCCAGCAGCTTGGGGTTCTACAATGAGCAGTTCTTC,CASSLGFYNEQFF
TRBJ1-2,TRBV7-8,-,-,TGTGCCAGCAGTCCCCGGACGGAGTCTAACTATGGCTACACCTTC,CASSPRTESNYGYTF
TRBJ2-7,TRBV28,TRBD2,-,TGTGCCAGCAGGCCCCGGGGGGGGGCCTACGAGCAGTACTTC,CASRPRGGAYEQYF
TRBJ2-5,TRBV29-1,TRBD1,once,TGCAGCGTTTTAAGGACAGGGGTCGAGACCCAGTACTTC,CSVLRTGVETQYF
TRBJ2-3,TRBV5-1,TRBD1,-,TGCGCCAGCGGACGGGACAGGGCGATAGATACGCAGTATTTT,CASGRDRAIDTQYF
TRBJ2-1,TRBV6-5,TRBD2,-,TGTGCCAGCAGTTCTCAAGGGAGGGTCTACAATGAGCAGTTCTTC,CASSSQGRVYNEQFF
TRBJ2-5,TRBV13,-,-,TGTGCCAGCAGCTTAGCACAGGGTAGAGAGACCCAGTACTTC,CASSLAQGRETQYF
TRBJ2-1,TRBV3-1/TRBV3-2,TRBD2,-,TGTGCCAGCAGATCGGGACTAGCGGGAACGGGTGAGCAGTTCTTC,CASRSGLAGTGEQFF
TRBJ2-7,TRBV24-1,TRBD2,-,TGTGCCACCAGTGATTTGAAGCAGCGGGAGGGCAACGAGCAGTACTTC,CATSDLKQREGNEQYF
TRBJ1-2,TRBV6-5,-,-,TGTGCCAGCAGTTACTCGATTTCGAAGGACCGGGTCTTC,CASSYSISKDRVF
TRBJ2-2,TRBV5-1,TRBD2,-,TGCGCCAGCAGCTTGGTAGCGGGAGTTAGAACCGGGGAGCTGTTTTTT,CASSLVAGVRTGELFF
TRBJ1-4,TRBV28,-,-,TGTGCCAGCAGAGACACCATTAATGAAAAACTGTTTTTT,CASRDTINEKLFF
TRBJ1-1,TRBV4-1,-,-,TGCGCCAGCGCACGGGGTCTCCCGGGGCTCATGAACACTGAAGCTTTCTTT,CASARGLPGLMNTEAFF
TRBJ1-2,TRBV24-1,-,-,TGTGCCACCAGTGATTTCACAGGGAACTATGGCTACACCTTC,CATSDFTGNYGYTF
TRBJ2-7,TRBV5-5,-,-,TGTGCCAGCAGCTTGACGGATACCTACGAGCAGTACTTC,CASSLTDTYEQYF
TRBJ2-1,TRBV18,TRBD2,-,TGTGCCAGCTCACCTACTAGCGGTGATGACAATGAGCAGTTCTTC,CASSPTSGDDNEQFF
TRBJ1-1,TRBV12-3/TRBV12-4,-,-,TGTGCCAGCAGTAGACAGGTCGGCACTGAAGCTTTCTTT,CASSRQVGTEAFF
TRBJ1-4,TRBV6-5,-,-,TGTGCCAGCAGGGATTCTCAGGGAGGTGAAAAACTGTTTTTT,CASRDSQGGEKLFF
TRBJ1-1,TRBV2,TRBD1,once,TGTGCCAGCACCAACAGGGGGCGGAACACTGAAGCTTTCTTT,CASTNRGRNTEAFF
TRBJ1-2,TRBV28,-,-,TGTGCCAGCAGTCCCGGGACAAACAACTATGGCTACACCTTC,CASSPGTNNYGYTF
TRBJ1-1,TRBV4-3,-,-,TGCGCCAGCAGCCAAGAGGGCATAAGGACTGAAGCTTTCTTT,CASSQEGIRTEAFF
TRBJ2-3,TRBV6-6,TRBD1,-,TGTGCCAGCAGGGCCACTGACAGGGGGAGGTTTCATACGCAGTATTTT,CASRATDRGRFHTQYF
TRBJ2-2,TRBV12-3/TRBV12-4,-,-,TGTGCCAGCAGTTGGCAGGGGAGCGGGGAGCTGTTTTTT,CASSWQGSGELFF
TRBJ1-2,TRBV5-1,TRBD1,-,TGCGCCAGCAGCATACAGGGGGATCCCAATGGCTACACCTTC,CASSIQGDPNGYTF
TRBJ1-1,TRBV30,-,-,TGTGCCTGGAGTGGTCAGATTCTAGGCCCTGAAGCTTTCTTT,CAWSGQILGPEAFF
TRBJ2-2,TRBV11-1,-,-,TGTGCCAGCAGCCAAGCCAGGGCCACCGGGGAGCTGTTTTTT,CASSQARATGELFF
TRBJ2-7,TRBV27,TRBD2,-,TGTGCCAGCAGTCCGCAAAGGAGTAGCGGGCCCTACGAGCAGTACTTC,CASSPQRSSGPYEQYF
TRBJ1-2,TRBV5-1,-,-,TGCGCCAGCAGCTTGGTTTCGGGGCGGGGGATCTATGGCTACACCTTC,CASSLVSGRGIYGYTF
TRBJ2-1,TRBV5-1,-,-,TGCGCCAGCAGCTTGGTGGCGGTCTCCTACAATGAGCAGTTCTTC,CASSLVAVSYNEQFF
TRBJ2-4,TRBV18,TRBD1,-,TGTGCCAGCTCACTAGGACAGGGGTTAAACATTCAGTACTTC,CASSLGQGLNIQYF
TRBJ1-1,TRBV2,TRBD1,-,TGTGCCCGTTACAGGGGAGGGGACACTGAAGCTTTCTTT,CARYRGGDTEAFF
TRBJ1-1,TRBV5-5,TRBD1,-,TGTGCCAGCAGCTTGGACAGGGGGTGGACTGAAGCTTTCTTT,CASSLDRGWTEAFF